This TCR beta chain was sequenced during a study of early T cells in non-severe SARS-CoV-2 infection. The study's findings and limits: VDJdb matching skewed toward anti-spike CD8 responses, missing private and CD4 specificities.

Germline V gene sequence: CDR1 DFQATT, CDR2 SNEGSKA (reference sequence). The CDR3 covers 12 residues. The V and J ends lost 1 base and 10 bases respectively, with 13 bases between them. Comment on this clonotype: As yet, its antigen is unknown.

TCRdb itself ran the 5' RACE reads through MiXCR, one entry per CDR3 protein. This table has about 67,000 distinct CDR3 sequences, under 14% appearing once. V is TRBV20-1 and J is TRBJ2-5; no definite D call. The receptor's source is an adult who was a healthcare worker with PCR-confirmed SARS-CoV-2 infection or an uninfected control (not recorded which). The sequencing input was whole blood. CDR3 protein: CSARATQPGQYF. The CDR3 DNA reads as TGCAGTGCTAGAGCTACCCAACCGGGCCAGTACTTC.